Following are 26 T cell receptor beta chains from one sample sequenced in a study of neurological immune-mediated disorders. TCRdb recomputed calls from the 5' RACE reads with MiXCR, one row per CDR3 protein. Of some 87,000 distinct CDR3 sequences listed, 5.8% were seen once; the top ten hold 7.9%. Time point: longitudinal time-point 2. The sample taken for sequencing was PBMCs. All receptors come from a woman aged 55 to 70 with multiple sclerosis.

This clonotype is medium-sized by share. The chain carries TRBV29-1 and TRBJ2-3; weak D call: TRBD2 (6 bases). V was clipped by 7 bases and J by 2 bases, with 19 bases between them. Per germline, CDR1 SQVTM and CDR2 ANQGSEA. The CDR3 sequence is 15 residues long. This CDR3 is CSAERRVGNTDTQYF. The DNA of the CDR3 is TGCAGCGCCGAAAGGAGGGTCGGGAACACAGATACGCAGTATTTT.

This clonotype has at least ten counts. The chain couples TRBV9 to TRBJ2-4; D is perhaps TRBD1 (5 bases). The CDR3 contains 16 residues. The V end lost 2 bases, the J end lost 0 bases, and 12 bases lay between the germline ends. The germline gives CDR1 SGDLS, CDR2 YYNGEE. CDR3 protein: CASSVGQGRAKNIQYF. CDR3 DNA: TGTGCCAGCAGCGTCGGGCAGGGTAGAGCCAAAAACATTCAGTACTTC.

This clonotype showed up many times. The chain combines TRBV7-6 with TRBJ1-5, with 7 bases aligning to TRBD1. CDR1 SGHVS and CDR2 FNYEAQ come from the germline V gene. The CDR3 has 14 amino acids. With V trimmed by 4 bases and J by 4 bases, 4 bases remained unmatched. CDR3 sequence: CASSYGTENQPQHF. CDR3 sequence (DNA): TGTGCCAGCAGCTATGGGACAGAGAATCAGCCCCAGCATTTT.

Many counts were recorded for this clonotype. The chain has TRBV28 and TRBJ2-3, with 9 nucleotides matching TRBD1. Germline lookup yields CDR1 MDHEN and CDR2 SYDVKM. The trim removed 6 bases at V and 2 bases at J, leaving 3 bases unmatched. The CDR3 has 14 residues. DNA for the CDR3: TGTGCCAGCAGGGGGGACAGGGCCACAGATACGCAGTATTTT. This gives the protein CASRGDRATDTQYF.

This clonotype was recorded many times. The chain is built from TRBV7-9 and TRBJ2-5, with D perhaps TRBD2 (5 bases). From germline, CDR1 is SEHNR and CDR2 FQNEAQ (reference sequence). The CDR3 covers 14 residues. V was pared by 1 base and J by 5 bases, with 11 bases between. The CDR3 sequence: CASSLVMERETQYF. The CDR3 nucleotides are TGTGCCAGCAGCTTAGTGATGGAGCGGGAGACCCAGTACTTC.

Worth noting for this clonotype: Since a much larger clone is just one base distant, this may be a read error. CDR3 bases: TGTGCCAGCAGTTACTTGGCTGGTAGCTACACCTTC. Amino acid sequence: CASSYLAGSYTF. J is TRBJ1-2 and V is TRBV6-5; no definite D call. Trimming removed 1 base at V and 9 bases at J, with 9 bases between. From germline, CDR1 is MNHEY and CDR2 SVGAGI. There are 12 residues in the CDR3.

This clonotype was seen repeatedly, ten times or more. This sequence joins TRBV5-1 and TRBJ1-2, with D hard to call. The CDR3 contains 15 residues. The V end was cut by 0 bases, the J end by 5 bases, with 14 bases between. Germline V CDR1 and CDR2: SGHRS, YFSETQ. The CDR3 nucleotides are TGCGCCAGCAGCTTGGCCAGTTTGATGGAATATGGCTACACCTTC. It is translated as CASSLASLMEYGYTF.

This clonotype was counted ten times or more. The chain joins TRBV5-1 to TRBJ1-1; maybe TRBD1 (6 bases). Germline values: CDR1 SGHRS, CDR2 YFSETQ. V dropped 5 bases and J dropped 5 bases, with 10 bases sitting between them. This CDR3 spans 12 amino acids. In DNA, the CDR3 is TGCGCCAGCAGTACAGGGTATACTGAAGCTTTCTTT. It is translated as CASSTGYTEAFF.

This clonotype has a count of ten or more. This rearrangement joins TRBV3-1 to TRBJ1-6; the D is unclear. This CDR3 has 15 residues. Per the germline V gene, CDR1 is LGHDT and CDR2 is YNNKEL (reference sequence). The V and J ends lost 1 base and 5 bases respectively, with 9 bases between them. DNA of the CDR3: TGTGCCAGCAGCCAAGCAGATATGAATAATTCACCCCTCCACTTT. Its protein is CASSQADMNNSPLHF.

This clonotype was seen repeatedly, ten times or more. V is TRBV5-5 and J is TRBJ2-2; no reliable D call. With 0 bases removed from V and 1 base from J, the gap between germline ends came to 7 bases. The CDR3 runs to 15 residues. The germline CDR1 and CDR2 sequences are SGHKS and YYEKEE (reference sequence). Here the CDR3 reads CASSLGPMNTGELFF. CDR3 DNA sequence: TGTGCCAGCAGCTTGGGTCCCATGAACACCGGGGAGCTGTTTTTT.

This clonotype was seen repeatedly, ten times or more. The chain links TRBV27 to TRBJ1-5; TRBD1 is a possible D gene (6 bases). Germline V gene sequence: CDR1 MNHEY, CDR2 SMNVEV (reference sequence). V was clipped by 6 bases and J by 0 bases, with 12 bases between them. CDR3 size: 15 residues. CDR3 in amino acids: CASSDGQYSNQPQHF. Here the CDR3 DNA reads TGTGCCAGCAGCGATGGACAGTATAGCAATCAGCCCCAGCATTTT.

This clonotype came up many times. This chain joins TRBV15 and TRBJ1-5; D gene uncertain. Trimming took off 8 bases at V and 6 bases at J, with 17 bases between the two ends. Germline CDR1 LNHNV, CDR2 YYDKDF (reference sequence). This CDR3 has 14 residues. The CDR3 loop reads CATAGRRSGQPQHF. The CDR3, as DNA: TGTGCCACCGCCGGGCGTCGGTCAGGTCAGCCCCAGCATTTT.

There are many counts of this clonotype. The chain joins TRBV7-6 to TRBJ2-7; 8 bases agree with TRBD1. This CDR3 is built from 15 residues. Germline V gene sequence: CDR1 SGHVS, CDR2 FNYEAQ. Losses at the gene ends were 5 bases for V and 3 bases for J; bases not matched to a gene: 9. DNA of the CDR3: TGTGCCAGCAGCCCCTCCGGACAGGGATACTACGAGCAGTACTTC. The encoded protein is CASSPSGQGYYEQYF.

This clonotype was detected many times. The chain links TRBV3-1 to TRBJ2-7; D might be TRBD1 or TRBD2, each matching 5 bases. The ends were cut back, 3 bases at V and 1 base at J, with 16 bases in the middle. Germline lookup yields CDR1 LGHDT and CDR2 YNNKEL (reference sequence). This CDR3 is built from 16 residues. The CDR3 bases are TGTGCCAGCAGCCAGACGATGCCGGGACCTTCCTACGAGCAGTACTTC. Protein product: CASSQTMPGPSYEQYF.

This clonotype was seen many times. The rearrangement uses TRBV7-2 and TRBJ2-1; 8 bases agree with TRBD1. V lost 1 base and J lost 14; bases outside the gene matches: 4. The germline CDR1 and CDR2 sequences are SGHTA and FQGNSA. The length of the CDR3 is 12 residues. CDR3 amino acids: CASSLDADREFF. CDR3 DNA: TGTGCCAGCAGCTTAGATGCGGACAGGGAGTTCTTC.

This clonotype was recorded many times. This chain links TRBV7-2 with TRBJ2-6, with a tentative D call TRBD2 (6 bases). The CDR3 has 15 amino acids. Trimming took 5 bases from V and 1 from J, leaving 9 bases between them. The germline V gene encodes CDR1 SGHTA and CDR2 FQGNSA. The DNA for the CDR3 is TGTGCCAGCAGCACCGGGGGATCTGGGGCCAACGTCCTGACTTTC. It codes for CASSTGGSGANVLTF.

The V and J genes are TRBV24-1 and TRBJ2-3; D call uncertain. The germline V and J ends were trimmed by 1 base and 9 bases, with 7 bases remaining between them. Germline-derived CDR1 and CDR2 are KGHDR and SFDVKD. This CDR3 is built from 12 residues. Here the CDR3 reads CATSDLIGTQYF. DNA of the CDR3: TGTGCCACCAGTGATTTAATAGGAACGCAGTATTTT.

This clonotype was detected ten times or more. The chain is built from TRBV7-2 and TRBJ1-4; no clear D. The CDR3 spans 14 residues. Trimming removed 6 bases at V and 4 bases at J, with 12 bases between. Germline V gene sequence: CDR1 SGHTA, CDR2 FQGNSA. CDR3 sequence: CASSQGRNNEKLFF. Written as DNA, the CDR3 is TGTGCCAGCAGTCAAGGACGGAATAATGAAAAACTGTTTTTT.

In this sample, this clonotype turned up many times. The chain recombines TRBV2 with TRBJ1-1; unclear D gene. Germline lookup yields CDR1 SNHLY and CDR2 FYNNEI. This CDR3 has 13 residues. The germline V and J ends were trimmed by 3 bases and 7 bases, with 12 bases remaining between them. CDR3 coding DNA: TGTGCCAGCAGTGATAACCGGGCCATTGAAGCTTTCTTT. It yields the protein CASSDNRAIEAFF.

This clonotype was counted at least ten times. The chain uses TRBV5-1 and TRBJ1-6; TRBD1 agrees at 10 bases. The CDR3 spans 14 residues. Trimming took 4 bases from V and 17 from J; bases not matched to a gene: 12. Germline CDR1 and CDR2: SGHRS and YFSETQ. The CDR3 is CASSQGQGKGRIHF. CDR3 coding DNA: TGCGCCAGCAGCCAGGGACAGGGGAAAGGTAGGATCCACTTT.

This clonotype occurred many times. J is TRBJ1-5 and V is TRBV12-3 or TRBV12-4, with 9 bases aligning to TRBD1. The trim removed 4 bases at V and 3 bases at J, leaving 7 bases unmatched. The CDR3 runs to 16 residues. CDR3 sequence reads: CASSSGTGSHNQPQHF. CDR3 bases: TGTGCCAGCAGTTCGGGGACAGGGAGCCACAATCAGCCCCAGCATTTT.

This clonotype was counted ten times or more. The rearrangement links TRBV6-5 to TRBJ2-5; D perhaps matches TRBD1 (5 bases). The CDR3 has 14 amino acids. From germline, CDR1 is MNHEY and CDR2 SVGAGI. Trimming took off 5 bases at V and 4 bases at J, with 14 bases between the two ends. This CDR3 reads CASSRQLTGETQYF. Written as DNA, the CDR3 is TGTGCCAGCAGTCGACAGTTGACTGGAGAGACCCAGTACTTC.

As DNA, the CDR3 is TGTGCCAGCAGCTTACAGAGGGACAATGAAGCTTTCTTT. Its translation: CASSLQRDNEAFF. The chain uses TRBV7-2 and TRBJ1-1; D might be TRBD1 (6 bases). The CDR3 runs to 13 residues. Germline V CDR1 and CDR2: SGHTA, FQGNSA. V lost 2 bases and J lost 7, with 11 bases in between.

In its sample, this clonotype was seen many times. The chain carries TRBV25-1 and TRBJ1-6, with 7 bases fitting TRBD1. This CDR3 is 15 amino acids long. Per the germline V gene, CDR1 is MGHDK and CDR2 is SYGVNS. V was pared by 2 bases and J by 8 bases, with 6 bases of the junction left unmatched. Written as DNA, the CDR3 is TGTGCCAGCAGTGAACGACAGGGTTCTTATTCACCCCTCCACTTT. Translating gives CASSERQGSYSPLHF.

The gene calls are TRBV20-1 and TRBJ2-1; 9 bases agree with TRBD1. The length of the CDR3 is 14 residues. CDR1 is DFQATT, CDR2 SNEGSKA, per germline (reference sequence). V gave up 3 bases and J gave up 9 bases; unmatched junction bases: 9. Here the CDR3 DNA reads TGCAGTGCTAGCCTCCGGGACAGGGTTTTTGAGCAGTTCTTC. This encodes CSASLRDRVFEQFF.

This clonotype was observed many times. The chain combines TRBV5-1 with TRBJ2-7, with D possibly matching TRBD1 (5 bases). The CDR3 is made up of 14 amino acids. The germline CDR1 and CDR2 sequences are SGHRS and YFSETQ. Between the trimmed V and J ends, which lost 4 bases and 1 base, there was a span of 12 bases. CDR3 in DNA: TGCGCCAGCAGCCTAGAGACAGTTTCCTACGAGCAGTACTTC. Amino acid sequence: CASSLETVSYEQYF.